This T cell receptor beta chain was identified during a study of T cell responses to AZD1222 COVID-19 vaccine. Study-wide background: Second-dose intervals of approximately 4 or approximately 12 weeks were pooled.

Overall study results and limits: Reportedly, nearly half of unique spike TCRs recognized epitopes outside B.1.351/B.1.1.7 mutations. Most donors were white British and more were female, and clonal diversity was possibly underestimated.

Data came from immunoSEQ multiplex PCR; TCRdb stores just in-frame clones and leaves some out. The sample lists more than 110,000 clones, around 90% occurring once. Details on this clone: Its specificity is unknown.

The CDR3 is made up of 15 amino acids. Trimming took 3 bases from V and 0 from J, leaving 10 bases between them. Germline CDR1 and CDR2: KGHDR and SFDVKD. The sequence was obtained from an adult in good health. Sequencing was performed on peripheral blood, taken on day 0 of AZD1222 vaccination. J is TRBJ1-2 and V is TRBV24-1, with TRBD1 as a possible D gene (6 bases). CDR3 region: CATSDPGTPNYGYTF. The CDR3 DNA follows: TGTGCCACCAGTGATCCAGGGACACCTAACTATGGCTACACCTTC.